This T cell receptor beta chain was identified in a study of T cell repertoires in cytomegalovirus infection. Study-wide context: Public TCR beta signatures marked donors with CMV infection and the matching HLA. General study results and limits: HLA-C-restricted CMV-specific TCR beta clonotypes were dominant in the ex vivo response. Cumulative frequency of public TCR beta families picked out carriers of CMV plus the relevant HLA.

TCRdb re-derived calls from the reads in MiXCR, one entry per CDR3 protein. The data contain hundreds of thousands of distinct CDR3 sequences, about a third of them singletons. The CDR3 runs 15 residues. V gave up 6 bases and J gave up 1 base, with 13 bases separating them. The V gene's germline CDR1 is MNHEY and CDR2 SVGAGI. This clonotype was recorded at least ten times. The antigen is unknown. The specimen was PBMCs. The chain carries TRBV6-5 and TRBJ1-5; maybe TRBD1 (5 bases). The TCR originated in a human donor in good health (CMV status not recorded). Some clones in this sample may be carry-over from other donors' samples. CDR3 nucleotide sequence: TGTGCCAGCAGGGACTCCGGGACGAGCAATCAGCCCCAGCATTTT. This codes for CASRDSGTSNQPQHF.